The rows below give T cell receptor beta chains drawn from one sample of a study of cytomegalovirus exposure and HLA in healthy donors. The assay was immunoSEQ multiplex PCR, and TCRdb's table has in-frame clones only and misses some. In the table there are 130,000 or so clones, 89% of which are singletons. Sequencing input: PBMCs. All receptors come from a young woman in good health and CMV-seronegative. CDR3s include the opening cysteine and the closing phenylalanine or tryptophan. Fields, in order: CDR3 protein, CDR3 DNA, J gene, D gene, V gene, clone size, CDR3 length. The D gene is left open where the match is weak. Part of the rows lack a size; the others show once, few, many or a class for expanded clones.

cdr3_aa: CASSVIQGSADTQYF
cdr3_nt: TGTGCCAGCAGTGTGATACAGGGCAGCGCAGATACGCAGTATTTT
j_call: TRBJ2-3
d_call: .
v_call: TRBV6-1
clone_size: .
cdr3_length: 15

cdr3_aa: CASSLGVLNYGYTF
cdr3_nt: TGTGCCAGCTCACTCGGGGTCTTAAACTATGGCTACACCTTC
j_call: TRBJ1-2
d_call: .
v_call: TRBV18
clone_size: .
cdr3_length: 14

cdr3_aa: CASGTGSTNEKLFF
cdr3_nt: TGCGCCAGTGGGACAGGGTCGACTAATGAAAAACTGTTTTTT
j_call: TRBJ1-4
d_call: TRBD1
v_call: TRBV5-1
clone_size: .
cdr3_length: 14

cdr3_aa: CASSSRGKEKLFF
cdr3_nt: TGTGCCAGCAGCTCCAGGGGTAAGGAAAAACTGTTTTTT
j_call: TRBJ1-4
d_call: .
v_call: TRBV5-6
clone_size: few
cdr3_length: 13

cdr3_aa: CASSESGGRTEQFF
cdr3_nt: TGCGCCAGCAGTGAGTCGGGAGGGCGTACAGAGCAGTTCTTC
j_call: TRBJ2-1
d_call: TRBD2
v_call: TRBV10-2
clone_size: .
cdr3_length: 14

cdr3_aa: CASSLGQGGQPQHF
cdr3_nt: TGCGCCAGCAGCTTGGGGCAGGGCGGCCAGCCCCAGCATTTT
j_call: TRBJ1-5
d_call: .
v_call: TRBV5-1
clone_size: .
cdr3_length: 14

cdr3_aa: CASGSPDRGTQPQHF
cdr3_nt: TGTGCTAGTGGTTCTCCCGACAGGGGCACTCAGCCCCAGCATTTT
j_call: TRBJ1-5
d_call: TRBD1
v_call: TRBV12-5
clone_size: .
cdr3_length: 15

cdr3_aa: CASSSLTAAFF
cdr3_nt: TGTGCCAGCAGTTCATTAACCGCGGCTTTCTTT
j_call: TRBJ1-1
d_call: .
v_call: TRBV6-1
clone_size: .
cdr3_length: 11

cdr3_aa: CASSFRGSLQPQHF
cdr3_nt: TGTGCCAGCAGTTTCCGAGGGTCTCTCCAGCCCCAGCATTTT
j_call: TRBJ1-5
d_call: .
v_call: TRBV28
clone_size: once
cdr3_length: 14

cdr3_aa: CASSLGGGQPQHF
cdr3_nt: TGTGCCAGCAGCTTAGGTGGCGGCCAGCCCCAGCATTTT
j_call: TRBJ1-5
d_call: .
v_call: TRBV7-6
clone_size: .
cdr3_length: 13

cdr3_aa: CASRLLPGQSEAFF
cdr3_nt: TGTGCCAGCAGGCTCCTCCCGGGACAGTCTGAAGCTTTCTTT
j_call: TRBJ1-1
d_call: TRBD1
v_call: TRBV2
clone_size: .
cdr3_length: 14

cdr3_aa: CASSLGTGEHSNQPQHF
cdr3_nt: TGTGCCAGCAGCCTCGGGACAGGAGAACATAGCAATCAGCCCCAGCATTTT
j_call: TRBJ1-5
d_call: TRBD1
v_call: TRBV13
clone_size: .
cdr3_length: 17

cdr3_aa: CASSIGRENEKLFF
cdr3_nt: TGTGCCAGTAGTATAGGGCGGGAGAATGAAAAACTGTTTTTT
j_call: TRBJ1-4
d_call: .
v_call: TRBV19
clone_size: .
cdr3_length: 14

cdr3_aa: CASRADRGYGYTF
cdr3_nt: TGTGCCAGCAGGGCGGACAGGGGTTATGGCTACACCTTC
j_call: TRBJ1-2
d_call: TRBD1
v_call: TRBV2
clone_size: .
cdr3_length: 13

cdr3_aa: CASTPLGGGQGGYTF
cdr3_nt: TGTGCCAGTACCCCGTTAGGAGGGGGCCAAGGTGGCTACACCTTC
j_call: TRBJ1-2
d_call: TRBD1
v_call: TRBV19
clone_size: .
cdr3_length: 15

cdr3_aa: CASSASDRGGYGYTF
cdr3_nt: TGTGCCAGTAGTGCTTCGGACAGGGGAGGCTATGGCTACACCTTC
j_call: TRBJ1-2
d_call: TRBD1
v_call: TRBV19
clone_size: once
cdr3_length: 15

cdr3_aa: CASSLQGTTEAFF
cdr3_nt: TGTGCCAGCAGCCTACAGGGGACCACTGAAGCTTTCTTT
j_call: TRBJ1-1
d_call: TRBD1
v_call: TRBV9
clone_size: few
cdr3_length: 13

cdr3_aa: CASRLDRVSGALHF
cdr3_nt: TGTGCCAGCAGACTCGACAGGGTCTCAGGGGCCCTCCACTTT
j_call: TRBJ1-6
d_call: TRBD1
v_call: TRBV6-6
clone_size: .
cdr3_length: 14

cdr3_aa: CASSYSTGWNYGYTF
cdr3_nt: TGTGCCAGCAGTTACTCGACAGGGTGGAACTATGGCTACACCTTC
j_call: TRBJ1-2
d_call: TRBD1
v_call: TRBV6-5
clone_size: .
cdr3_length: 15